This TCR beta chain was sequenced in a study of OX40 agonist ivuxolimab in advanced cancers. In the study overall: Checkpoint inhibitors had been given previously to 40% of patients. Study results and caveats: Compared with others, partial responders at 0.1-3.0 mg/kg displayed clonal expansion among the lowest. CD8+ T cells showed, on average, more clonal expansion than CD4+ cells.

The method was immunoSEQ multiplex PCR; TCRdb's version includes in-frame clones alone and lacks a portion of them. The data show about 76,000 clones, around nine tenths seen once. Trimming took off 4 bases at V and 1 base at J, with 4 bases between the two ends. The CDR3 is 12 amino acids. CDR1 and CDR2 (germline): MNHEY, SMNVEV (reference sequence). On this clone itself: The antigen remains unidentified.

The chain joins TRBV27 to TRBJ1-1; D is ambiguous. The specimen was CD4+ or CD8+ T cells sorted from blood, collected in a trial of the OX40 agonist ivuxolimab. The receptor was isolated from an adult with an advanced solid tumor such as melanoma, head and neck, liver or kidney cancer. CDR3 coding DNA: TGTGCCAGCAGTTCGGCGAACACTGAAGCTTTCTTT. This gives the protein CASSSANTEAFF.